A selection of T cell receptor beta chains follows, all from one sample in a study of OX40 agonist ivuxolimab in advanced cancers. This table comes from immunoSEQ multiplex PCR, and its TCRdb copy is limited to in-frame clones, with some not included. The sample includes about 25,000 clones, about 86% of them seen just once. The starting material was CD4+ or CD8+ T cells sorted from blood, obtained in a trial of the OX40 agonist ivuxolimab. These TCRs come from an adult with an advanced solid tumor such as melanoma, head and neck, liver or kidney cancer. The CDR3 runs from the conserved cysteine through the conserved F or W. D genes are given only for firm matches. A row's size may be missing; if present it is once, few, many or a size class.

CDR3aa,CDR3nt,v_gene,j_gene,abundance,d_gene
CASSLGTGGLREPQHF,TGTGCCAGCAGCTTAGGGACAGGGGGCCTTCGGGAGCCCCAGCATTTT,TRBV7-8,TRBJ1-5,NA,TRBD1
CASSIESSYNSPLHF,TGTGCCAGCAGTATTGAGAGCTCCTATAATTCACCCCTCCACTTT,TRBV27,TRBJ1-6,few,NA
CATSTQTGELFF,TGTGCCACCAGCACCCAGACCGGGGAGCTGTTTTTT,TRBV15,TRBJ2-2,NA,NA
CASSAGSGITGELFF,TGTGCCAGCAGTGCCGGTAGCGGGATCACCGGGGAGCTGTTTTTT,TRBV27,TRBJ2-2,NA,TRBD2
CASSDFYLGVATNEKLFF,TGTGCCAGCAGTGACTTCTACCTCGGGGTTGCAACTAATGAAAAACTGTTTTTT,TRBV6-1,TRBJ1-4,NA,NA
CASSDPVAGTHNEQFF,TGTGCCAGCAGCGATCCCGTAGCGGGTACCCACAATGAGCAGTTCTTC,TRBV9,TRBJ2-1,NA,TRBD2
CASSLRLAGSDTQYF,TGTGCCAGCAGCTTAAGACTAGCGGGATCAGATACGCAGTATTTT,TRBV13,TRBJ2-3,NA,TRBD2
CATPTGGPYEQYF,TGTGCCACCCCGACAGGGGGCCCCTACGAGCAGTACTTC,TRBV27,TRBJ2-7,NA,TRBD1
CASSPGLAGVRTYEQYF,TGTGCCAGCAGCCCCGGACTAGCGGGAGTTAGGACCTACGAGCAGTACTTC,TRBV11-1,TRBJ2-7,NA,TRBD2
CASLRQGRFEFF,TGTGCCAGCCTCAGGCAGGGTAGGTTTGAGTTCTTC,TRBV5-6,TRBJ2-1,NA,NA
CASSLGRGGRAAGELFF,TGTGCCAGCAGCTTAGGCCGGGGCGGGAGGGCCGCCGGGGAGCTGTTTTTT,TRBV13,TRBJ2-2,NA,TRBD2
CASSLDWAEDEQFF,TGTGCCAGCAGCTTAGATTGGGCGGAGGATGAGCAGTTCTTC,TRBV11-2,TRBJ2-1,NA,NA
CASSGQGQGVTYEQYF,TGCGCCAGCAGTGGGCAAGGACAGGGGGTAACCTACGAGCAGTACTTC,TRBV10-2,TRBJ2-7,NA,TRBD1
CASSSGTGGASQPQHF,TGTGCCAGCAGCTCCGGGACAGGGGGCGCGTCTCAGCCCCAGCATTTT,TRBV7-9,TRBJ1-5,NA,TRBD1
CASSVQWGVQETQYF,TGTGCCAGCAGCGTACAGTGGGGCGTCCAAGAGACCCAGTACTTC,TRBV9,TRBJ2-5,NA,NA
CASKGGEKLFF,TGTGCCAGTAAAGGGGGAGAAAAACTGTTTTTT,TRBV19,TRBJ1-4,NA,NA
CASAGRGSNQPQHF,TGTGCCAGCGCGGGGAGGGGGAGCAATCAGCCCCAGCATTTT,TRBV25-1,TRBJ1-5,NA,NA
CASLWGGEQFF,TGTGCCAGCCTATGGGGAGGTGAGCAGTTCTTC,TRBV19,TRBJ2-1,NA,NA
CASRAAGLKETQYF,TGTGCCAGCAGAGCAGCGGGCTTAAAAGAGACCCAGTACTTC,TRBV6-5,TRBJ2-5,once,NA
CASSFGQGEADTQYF,TGTGCCAGCAGCTTCGGACAGGGTGAGGCAGATACGCAGTATTTT,TRBV5-4,TRBJ2-3,NA,TRBD1